These 27 T cell receptor beta chains were sequenced from one sample in a study of blood T cells in healthy people across ages. A J-beta primer mix and a sample-barcoded 5' primer were used in a second PCR of roughly 6 to 11 cycles. TCRdb used MiXCR to reprocess the 5' RACE reads, holding one entry per CDR3 protein. The table has about 930,000 distinct CDR3 sequences, around 29% seen once. Separately, the same data were catalogued under a study of T cells of mothers and their children.

The sequenced sample was blood. The receptors come from a woman aged 40 to 55 in good health.

This clonotype has a handful of counts. The V call is TRBV28, the J call TRBJ2-7, with 12 bases that match TRBD2. V lost 6 bases, J lost 0 bases, and 9 bases stayed unmatched. The CDR3 has 17 amino acids. Germline assignment: CDR1 MDHEN and CDR2 SYDVKM. As DNA, the CDR3 is TGTGCCAGCAGGCTAGCGGGGGGGCGTCGGAGCTCCTACGAGCAGTACTTC. As protein: CASRLAGGRRSSYEQYF. Based on the CDR3 plus reference TRBV28 and TRBJ2-7, the full variable domain is DVKVTQSSRYLVKRTGEKVFLECVQDMDHENMFWYRQDPGLGLRLIYFSYDVKMKEKGDIPEGYSVSREKKERFSLILESASTNQTSMYLCASRLAGGRRSSYEQYFGPGTRLTVT.

This clonotype was detected ten times or more. The rearrangement joins TRBV28 to TRBJ2-5, with D possibly being TRBD2 (6 bases). The CDR3 spans 17 residues. V shed 7 bases and J shed 2 bases, with 23 bases lying between them. Germline CDR1 MDHEN, CDR2 SYDVKM. CDR3 DNA sequence: TGTGCCAGCACCACTCCCCGGGGGAAGGGGCGGCAAGAGACCCAGTACTTC. This translates into CASTTPRGKGRQETQYF.

Remarks on this clonotype: The junction and the germline gene differ at one end; a read error may be behind it. V and J are TRBV20-1 and TRBJ1-4, with a weak D call TRBD1 (5 bases). The CDR3 spans 13 residues. Germline loops: CDR1 DFQATT, CDR2 SNEGSKA (reference sequence). CDR3: CCASTASNEKLFF. The CDR3 DNA is TGCTGTGCCTCGACAGCCTCTAATGAAAAACTGTTTTTT.

This clonotype was counted only a few times. The V call is TRBV3-1, the J call TRBJ2-1; 8 positions agree with TRBD2. Germline V CDR1 and CDR2: LGHDT, YNNKEL (reference sequence). This CDR3 is 15 amino acids long. Trimming removed 6 bases from V and 4 bases from J; junction bases left unmatched: 8. The CDR3 DNA sequence: TGTGCCAGCAGAGGTAGCGGGAACGCTTACAATGAGCAGTTCTTC. Amino acid sequence: CASRGSGNAYNEQFF.

This clonotype was seen ten or more times. This chain links TRBV15 with TRBJ2-7; tentative D call: TRBD1 (5 bases). The V end was cut by 0 bases, the J end by 0 bases, with 12 bases between. Per the germline V gene, CDR1 is LNHNV and CDR2 is YYDKDF (reference sequence). This CDR3 comprises 16 residues. In DNA, the CDR3 is TGTGCCACCAGCAGAGATCGGACACCGCTCTCCTACGAGCAGTACTTC. Translated: CATSRDRTPLSYEQYF.

This chain links TRBV5-1 with TRBJ2-3; the match to TRBD1 covers 8 bases. V lost 1 base, J lost 4 bases, and 2 bases stayed unmatched. There are 14 residues in the CDR3. Germline values: CDR1 SGHRS, CDR2 YFSETQ. The CDR3 is CASSLNRGSDTQYF. CDR3 coding DNA: TGCGCCAGCAGCTTGAACAGGGGGTCAGATACGCAGTATTTT.

This clonotype has at least ten counts. This chain uses TRBV15 with TRBJ1-2; no clear D. CDR3 length: 16 residues. Germline V lookup: CDR1 LNHNV, CDR2 YYDKDF (reference sequence). Trimming cost V 3 bases and J 1 base, with 15 bases left between them. The CDR3 is CATSREWGTLNYGYTF. The CDR3 region has the DNA TGTGCCACCAGCAGGGAATGGGGAACCCTTAACTATGGCTACACCTTC.

This clonotype has just a few counts. This chain uses TRBV10-3 with TRBJ2-5; 8 bases are a match to TRBD1. The germline V gene encodes CDR1 ENHRY and CDR2 SYGVKD. Losses at the gene ends were 5 bases for V and 5 bases for J; bases not matched to a gene: 4. The CDR3 is 13 amino acids. The CDR3 here is CAISQGATETQYF. CDR3 nucleotides: TGTGCCATCAGTCAGGGGGCGACGGAGACCCAGTACTTC.

Regarding this clonotype: This may come from a read error, since a much larger clone is one base off. DNA for the CDR3: TGCGCCAGCAGCTTGTTTGACAGTTCCTACGAGCAGTACGTC. It is translated as CASSLFDSSYEQYV. The genes are TRBV5-1 and TRBJ2-7; maybe TRBD1 (5 bases). CDR3 length equals 14 residues. Germline CDR1 is SGHRS and CDR2 is YFSETQ. Trimming cost V 1 base and J 1 base, with 9 bases left between them.

V usage is TRBV19 and J usage is TRBJ1-1; D gene unclear. The CDR3 covers 12 residues. With 3 bases removed from V and 7 bases from J, the gap between germline ends came to 9 bases. The germline gives CDR1 LNHDA, CDR2 SQIVND (reference sequence). In nucleotides, the CDR3 is TGTGCCAGTAGTATCCTGCGTGGTGAAGCTTTCTTT. This sequence encodes CASSILRGEAFF.

This clonotype has a count of ten or more. V gene TRBV20-1 combines with J gene TRBJ2-7, with D possibly matching TRBD2 (5 bases). Germline V gene sequence: CDR1 DFQATT, CDR2 SNEGSKA (reference sequence). This CDR3 is 13 amino acids long. Trimming shortened V by 3 bases and J by 5 bases, and 14 bases separated the two germline ends. CDR3 protein: CSASLPGINEQYF. The DNA of the CDR3 is TGCAGTGCTAGTCTGCCGGGGATTAACGAGCAGTACTTC.

This clonotype was seen only a few times. V usage is TRBV3-1 and J usage is TRBJ1-1, with D hard to call. The V end lost 1 base, the J end lost 1 base, and 7 bases lay between the germline ends. The germline V gene encodes CDR1 LGHDT and CDR2 YNNKEL (reference sequence). CDR3 size: 14 residues. The CDR3 sequence: CASSQVRRNTEAFF. For the CDR3, the DNA is TGTGCCAGCAGCCAAGTTCGGAGGAACACTGAAGCTTTCTTT.

This clonotype has a count of ten or more. The rearrangement uses TRBV4-1 and TRBJ2-5; possibly TRBD1 for D (5 bases). Trimming took off 1 base at V and 5 bases at J, with 8 bases between the two ends. CDR1 and CDR2 from the germline V gene are MGHRA and YSYEKL. The CDR3 is made up of 13 amino acids. The CDR3, as DNA: TGCGCCAGCAGCCAAGTAGGGGATGAGACCCAGTACTTC. Protein product: CASSQVGDETQYF.

The chain couples TRBV2 to TRBJ2-5; D is perhaps TRBD2 (5 bases). Trimming cost V 3 bases and J 4 bases, with 9 bases left between them. Germline assignment: CDR1 SNHLY and CDR2 FYNNEI. The CDR3 is 13 amino acids. For the CDR3, the DNA is TGTGCCAGCAGTGATCGGGGTGGAGAGACCCAGTACTTC. It is translated as CASSDRGGETQYF.

This clonotype appeared a few times. This chain joins TRBV10-3 and TRBJ2-3; TRBD1 is a possible D gene (6 bases). The CDR3 totals 14 residues. Germline V gives CDR1 ENHRY, CDR2 SYGVKD. V was cut by 4 bases and J by 3 bases, with 11 bases left in between. The CDR3: CAISGYRVTDTQYF. CDR3 DNA: TGTGCCATCAGTGGCTACAGGGTAACAGATACGCAGTATTTT.

The chain couples TRBV19 to TRBJ2-2, with 8 bases fitting TRBD1. The CDR3 has 15 residues. The trim removed 4 bases at V and 5 bases at J, leaving 6 bases unmatched. Per the germline V gene, CDR1 is LNHDA and CDR2 is SQIVND (reference sequence). CDR3 sequence: CASSTQRTGTGELFF. CDR3 bases: TGTGCCAGTAGTACCCAACGGACAGGGACCGGGGAGCTGTTTTTT. The whole variable domain, filled in from reference TRBV19 and TRBJ2-2, reads DGGITQSPKYLFRKEGQNVTLSCEQNLNHDAMYWYRQDPGQGLRLIYYSQIVNDFQKGDIAEGYSVSREKKESFPLTVTSAQKNPTAFYLCASSTQRTGTGELFFGEGSRLTVL.

This clonotype was recorded many times. V is TRBV10-3 and J is TRBJ1-2, with D uncertain. The CDR3 sequence is 13 residues long. The V end was cut by 6 bases, the J end by 6 bases, with 14 bases between. CDR1 and CDR2 from the germline V gene are ENHRY and SYGVKD. This CDR3 reads CAIRPDNQNGYTF. The CDR3 bases are TGTGCCATCAGACCCGACAACCAAAATGGCTACACCTTC.

The chain carries TRBV3-1 and TRBJ1-5; D ambiguous. In germline, CDR1 is LGHDT, CDR2 YNNKEL (reference sequence). This CDR3 is 15 amino acids long. Trimming removed 5 bases from V and 2 bases from J, with 13 bases in between. The CDR3 here is CASSRHGEGNQPQHF. Here the CDR3 DNA reads TGTGCCAGCAGCAGACACGGGGAGGGCAATCAGCCCCAGCATTTT.

This chain joins TRBV3-1 and TRBJ2-5, with TRBD1 matching 7 bases. This CDR3 spans 16 amino acids. The V and J ends lost 1 base and 11 bases, in that order; junction bases with no gene match: 16. CDR1 is LGHDT, CDR2 YNNKEL, per germline (reference sequence). For the CDR3, the DNA is TGTGCCAGCAGCCAAGTAGGGGGACAGCGTGGGAATGAGCAGTACTTC. Translating it yields CASSQVGGQRGNEQYF.

V gene TRBV2 combines with J gene TRBJ2-3; 8 bases align to TRBD2. The germline V gene has CDR1 SNHLY and CDR2 FYNNEI. The CDR3 loop spans 15 amino acids. J lost 0 bases, V lost 7 bases, and 6 bases had no gene match. The CDR3 spells CASKYVAGSTDTQYF. The CDR3, as DNA: TGTGCCAGCAAGTATGTAGCGGGGAGCACAGATACGCAGTATTTT.

A few counts support this clonotype. The chain joins TRBV5-1 to TRBJ2-2; 10 bases line up with TRBD2. Losses at the gene ends were 4 bases for V and 5 bases for J; bases not matched to a gene: 5. The CDR3 contains 15 residues. CDR1 and CDR2 (germline): SGHRS, YFSETQ. The chain's CDR3 is CASSRTSGVTGELFF. In DNA form, the CDR3 reads TGCGCCAGCAGCCGCACTAGCGGGGTAACCGGGGAGCTGTTTTTT.

There are many counts of this clonotype. The rearrangement joins TRBV15 to TRBJ2-3; TRBD2 aligns across 10 bases. The ends lost 2 bases at V and 1 base at J; junction bases unmatched: 9. CDR1 and CDR2 from the germline V gene are LNHNV and YYDKDF (reference sequence). The CDR3 contains 18 residues. The CDR3 region has the DNA TGTGCCACCAGCAGAACAAAATCCGGGACTAGCGGCACAGATACGCAGTATTTT. Translation: CATSRTKSGTSGTDTQYF.

This chain uses TRBV29-1 with TRBJ2-7; 10 positions match TRBD1. The J call is doubtful: the DNA matches TRBJ2-5 better. The germline CDR1 and CDR2 sequences are SQVTM and ANQGSEA. CDR3 length equals 13 residues. This CDR3 is CSGRDRGLETQYF. CDR3 coding DNA: TGCAGCGGCAGAGACAGGGGGCTTGAGACCCAGTACTTC.

This clonotype came up many times. This chain links TRBV15 with TRBJ1-1, with a possible D match to TRBD1 (5 bases). Per germline, CDR1 LNHNV and CDR2 YYDKDF (reference sequence). This CDR3 spans 15 amino acids. V was shortened by 4 bases and J by 3 bases, with 15 bases between the two germline ends. The CDR3 reads CATSTSWGGDTEAFF. In nucleotides, the CDR3 is TGTGCCACCAGCACTTCTTGGGGGGGAGACACTGAAGCTTTCTTT.

Here the CDR3 DNA reads TGTGCCAGCAGCTTATTCGGGATCACTAATGAAAAACTGTTTTTT. The encoded protein is CASSLFGITNEKLFF. The chain recombines TRBV7-2 with TRBJ1-4, with unresolved D. The length of the CDR3 is 15 residues. Trimming removed 2 bases from V and 2 bases from J, with 9 bases in between. Looked up from germline, CDR1 is SGHTA and CDR2 is FQGNSA.

This clonotype appeared a few times. This may be a read error, as it is one base from a much larger clone. The conserved closing phenylalanine or tryptophan is absent in this CDR3, likely reflecting a read error. The chain couples TRBV7-2 to TRBJ1-2, with 7 bases matching TRBD1. Germline CDR1 and CDR2: SGHTA and FQGNSA. V trimming: 5 bases; J trimming: 6 bases; junction bases outside the gene matches: 12. The CDR3 consists of 15 residues. Written as DNA, the CDR3 is TGTGCCAGCAGCCCATACCTTACGACAGGGAATGGCTACACCCTC. Residues: CASSPYLTTGNGYTL.

The sample holds many counts of this clonotype. This chain connects TRBV7-2 to TRBJ2-5; 8 positions agree with TRBD2. Germline V gene lookup returns CDR1 SGHTA and CDR2 FQGNSA. Germline trimming cut 5 bases from V and 6 bases from J; bases unmatched to any gene: 5. The CDR3 sequence is 13 residues long. The CDR3: CASSGTSWQTQYF. The CDR3 coding sequence is TGTGCCAGCAGCGGGACTAGTTGGCAGACCCAGTACTTC.